The 24 T cell receptor beta chains in this list originate from one sample, sequenced in a study of blood T cell repertoires in COVID-19. Assay used: immunoSEQ multiplex PCR; TCRdb lists only in-frame clones, some missing. Found here are 65,000 to 80,000 clones, about 90% of them singletons; the top ten hold 5.5% to 6%. The sample was peripheral blood. These receptors all come from a human donor in a cohort sampled during active COVID-19.

The J gene is TRBJ2-5, the V gene TRBV7-2; D not certain. Between the trimmed V and J ends, which lost 5 bases and 7 bases, there was a span of 14 bases. Germline V gene sequence: CDR1 SGHTA, CDR2 FQGNSA. The length of the CDR3 is 13 residues. CDR3 sequence (DNA): TGTGCCAGCAGCCCCAGGCCCTATGGGACCCAGTACTTC. It encodes CASSPRPYGTQYF.

The chain links TRBV7-3 to TRBJ2-3, with D possibly TRBD1 on 6 matching bases. Germline values: CDR1 SGHTA, CDR2 FQGTGA. This CDR3 region has 15 residues. Trimming took 5 bases from V and 2 from J, leaving 14 bases between them. CDR3 amino acids: CASSTQGPYTDTQYF. The CDR3 region has the DNA TGTGCCAGCAGCACACAGGGACCTTACACAGATACGCAGTATTTT.

The chain is built from TRBV7-3 and TRBJ2-1, with 7 bases identical to TRBD1. The V and J ends lost 4 bases and 5 bases, in that order; junction bases with no gene match: 20. In germline, CDR1 is SGHTA, CDR2 FQGTGA. The CDR3 is 19 amino acids. The chain's CDR3 is CASSSLSRETGWGNNEQFF. The CDR3 nucleotides read TGTGCCAGCAGCTCCTTATCAAGAGAGACAGGGTGGGGAAACAATGAGCAGTTCTTC.

The V gene is TRBV13, the J gene TRBJ2-3, with 13 nucleotides matching TRBD2. The CDR3 totals 17 residues. Trimming at V came to 11 bases and at J to 4 bases, leaving 15 bases not matched to a gene. Germline V CDR1 and CDR2: PRHDT, FYEKMQ (reference sequence). The CDR3 spells CASTGLAGAQGPDTQYF. The CDR3 region has the DNA TGTGCCTCCACCGGACTAGCGGGGGCCCAAGGTCCAGATACGCAGTATTTT.

The CDR3 reads CATRTGHSNSPLHF. The CDR3 region has the DNA TGTGCCACAAGGACAGGACACTCAAATTCACCCCTCCACTTT. The rearrangement links TRBV6-5 to TRBJ1-6; 7 bases agree with TRBD1. CDR3 length: 14 amino acids. Germline V lookup: CDR1 MNHEY, CDR2 SVGAGI. J lost 7 bases, V lost 10 bases, and 10 bases had no gene match.

The chain combines TRBV3-1 (or the pseudogene TRBV3-2) with TRBJ2-7; TRBD1 aligns across 7 bases. V gave up 4 bases and J gave up 4 bases; unmatched junction bases: 7. CDR3 length equals 14 residues. Germline V lookup: CDR1 LGHDT, CDR2 YNNKEL (reference sequence). The CDR3 region is CASSPWDSGYEQYF. CDR3 sequence (DNA): TGTGCCAGCAGCCCCTGGGACAGTGGATACGAGCAGTACTTC.

The rearrangement joins TRBV27 to TRBJ2-3, with TRBD2 matching over 8 bases. Germline trimming cut 2 bases from V and 5 bases from J; bases unmatched to any gene: 15. The germline gives CDR1 MNHEY, CDR2 SMNVEV (reference sequence). The CDR3 is made up of 18 amino acids. Here the CDR3 reads CASSLTRRTGGRLDTQYF. CDR3 DNA sequence: TGTGCCAGCAGTTTAACCCGCCGGACGGGGGGGAGGTTAGATACGCAGTATTTT.

The rearrangement links TRBV7-2 to TRBJ1-5; D is perhaps TRBD1 (6 bases). The V end lost 3 bases, the J end lost 1 base, and 13 bases lay between the germline ends. This CDR3 is built from 16 residues. Per germline, CDR1 SGHTA and CDR2 FQGNSA. CDR3 amino acids: CASSLGHLGSNQPQHF. The CDR3 DNA reads as TGTGCCAGCAGCTTGGGACACCTGGGGAGCAATCAGCCCCAGCATTTT.

The chain has TRBV7-2 and TRBJ2-7; the match to TRBD2 covers 11 bases. Germline CDR1 reads SGHTA; CDR2 reads FQGNSA. With 6 bases clipped from V and 2 bases from J, the junction kept 6 bases outside the gene matches. The CDR3 has 15 residues. The CDR3 nucleotides are TGTGCCAGCAGAGTACTAGCGGGGGCCGCCTACGAGCAGTACTTC. Translating gives CASRVLAGAAYEQYF.

The chain uses TRBV2 and TRBJ2-7; D is perhaps TRBD1 (6 bases). The CDR3 loop spans 17 amino acids. Trimming left V 5 bases short and J 6 bases short, with 26 bases between. Germline CDR1 SNHLY, CDR2 FYNNEI. CDR3 DNA: TGTGCCAGCAGTCCCGAAAGGGGCTTTACAGGGAAGTTCGAGCAGTACTTC. Translating gives CASSPERGFTGKFEQYF. The full variable domain, rest sourced from reference TRBV2 and TRBJ2-7, is EPEVTQTPSHQVTQMGQEVILRCVPISNHLYFYWYRQILGQKVEFLVSFYNNEISEKSEIFDDQFSVERPDGSNFTLKIRSTKLEDSAMYFCASSPERGFTGKFEQYFGPGTRLTVT.

V and J are TRBV6-6 and TRBJ1-5, with 7 bases fitting TRBD1. Unmatched junction bases numbered 6, after V lost 7 bases and J lost 0 bases. This CDR3 contains 15 residues. The germline gives CDR1 MNHNY, CDR2 SVGAGI (reference sequence). In DNA, the CDR3 is TGTGCCAGCACCGGGACAGTAGCTAGCAATCAGCCCCAGCATTTT. Protein product: CASTGTVASNQPQHF.

The rearrangement uses TRBV27 and TRBJ2-1, with 8 bases matching TRBD1. Germline CDR1 and CDR2: MNHEY and SMNVEV (reference sequence). V lost 5 bases to trimming and J lost 3 bases; unmatched junction nucleotides: 3. The CDR3 totals 14 residues. CDR3 in DNA: TGTGCCAGCAGTCTGGGACAGGACTACAATGAGCAGTTCTTC. This gives the protein CASSLGQDYNEQFF.

The chain links TRBV4-1 to TRBJ2-7; D is unclear. V was clipped by 1 base and J by 4 bases, with 5 bases between them. The CDR3 length is 12 residues. Germline V gives CDR1 MGHRA, CDR2 YSYEKL. The chain's CDR3 is CASSQVPYEQYF. CDR3 nucleotide sequence: TGCGCCAGCAGCCAAGTCCCTTACGAGCAGTACTTC.

The chain couples TRBV21-1 to TRBJ1-2. TRBV21-1 is recorded as a pseudogene. The CDR3 totals 16 residues. The DNA of the CDR3 is TGTGCCAGCAGCAAGGGCGGGGGTATAGAGATTTATGGCTACACCTTC. This gives the protein CASSKGGGIEIYGYTF.

The chain recombines TRBV5-4 with TRBJ2-5; the match to TRBD2 covers 11 bases. The CDR3 has 16 amino acids. Germline lookup yields CDR1 SGHNT and CDR2 YYREEE (reference sequence). J was trimmed by 5 bases and V by 5 bases; bases with no gene match: 11. CDR3 amino acids: CASSTIAGGRGETQYF. The CDR3 bases are TGTGCCAGCAGTACCATAGCGGGGGGGCGAGGGGAGACCCAGTACTTC.

This chain links TRBV27 with TRBJ1-4; TRBD1 agrees at 9 bases. V shed 5 bases and J 8 bases; nucleotides not matched to a gene: 9. From germline, CDR1 is MNHEY and CDR2 SMNVEV (reference sequence). The CDR3 length is 15 residues. The chain's CDR3 is CASSVSWDRDEKLFF. CDR3 DNA sequence: TGTGCCAGCAGTGTTTCGTGGGACAGGGACGAAAAACTGTTTTTT.

The V gene is TRBV1, the J gene TRBJ2-1; the table gives TRBD2 as D, unverified against the DNA. TRBV1 is assigned pseudogene status. The CDR3 totals 16 residues. The CDR3 region is CTSSQGTSGGPNEQFF. The CDR3 DNA sequence: TGCACCAGCAGCCAAGGGACTTCGGGTGGCCCCAATGAGCAGTTCTTC.

V and J are TRBV5-1 and TRBJ2-3; 10 bases are a match to TRBD2. The trim removed 4 bases at V and 2 bases at J, leaving 7 bases unmatched. The CDR3 extends over 16 amino acids. From germline, CDR1 is SGHRS and CDR2 YFSETQ. The CDR3 DNA reads TGCGCCAGCAGCCTTCGGACTAGCGGAAACACAGATACGCAGTATTTT. Protein product: CASSLRTSGNTDTQYF.

This chain links TRBV10-3 with TRBJ2-7; D is perhaps TRBD1 (8 bases). Germline V gene data show CDR1 as ENHRY and CDR2 as SYGVKD. The length of the CDR3 is 14 residues. V lost 4 bases and J lost 7, with 17 bases in between. DNA of the CDR3: TGTGCCATCAGTGCAACAGGGGGGGCCAGTGAGCAGTACTTC. Its translation is CAISATGGASEQYF.

J is TRBJ1-1 and V is TRBV18; D is perhaps TRBD1 (6 bases). This CDR3 comprises 15 residues. From germline, CDR1 is KGHSH and CDR2 LQKENI. Deletions cut 2 bases from V and 1 base from J, with 11 bases between. The CDR3 nucleotides read TGTGCCAGCTCACCAGGAGAACAGGGGAACACTGAAGCTTTCTTT. Protein product: CASSPGEQGNTEAFF.

The V gene is TRBV18, the J gene TRBJ1-3; D is possibly TRBD1 (5 bases). CDR3 length equals 15 residues. V lost 3 bases, J lost 5 bases, and 14 bases lay in between. The V gene's germline CDR1 is KGHSH and CDR2 LQKENI. This CDR3 reads CASSPPGNSRNTIYF. CDR3 sequence (DNA): TGTGCCAGCTCACCCCCAGGGAATTCCAGAAACACCATATATTTT.

The chain recombines TRBV5-6 with TRBJ1-5; possibly TRBD1 for D (6 bases). The CDR3 loop spans 16 amino acids. Trimming pared 2 bases from V and 1 base from J, leaving 13 bases between. The germline gives CDR1 SGHDT, CDR2 YYEEEE. The CDR3 is CASSFAGARSNQPQHF. As DNA, the CDR3 is TGTGCCAGCAGCTTTGCGGGGGCGCGGAGCAATCAGCCCCAGCATTTT.

V and J are TRBV9 and TRBJ2-3; 9 nucleotides line up with TRBD2. This CDR3 has 14 amino acids. CDR1 is SGDLS, CDR2 YYNGEE, per germline. The ends lost 3 bases at V and 4 bases at J; junction bases unmatched: 3. The CDR3 is CASSAGTSPDTQYF. In nucleotides, the CDR3 is TGTGCCAGCAGCGCCGGGACTAGCCCAGATACGCAGTATTTT.

The rearrangement joins TRBV10-1 to TRBJ2-6, with D possibly matching TRBD1 (6 bases). The CDR3 has 14 amino acids. Trimming took 4 bases from V and 4 from J, leaving 8 bases between them. CDR1 is WNHNN and CDR2 is SYGVQD in the germline V gene (reference sequence). CDR3 in amino acids: CASSAGAGANVLTF. CDR3 DNA sequence: TGCGCCAGCAGTGCAGGGGCCGGGGCCAACGTCCTGACTTTC.